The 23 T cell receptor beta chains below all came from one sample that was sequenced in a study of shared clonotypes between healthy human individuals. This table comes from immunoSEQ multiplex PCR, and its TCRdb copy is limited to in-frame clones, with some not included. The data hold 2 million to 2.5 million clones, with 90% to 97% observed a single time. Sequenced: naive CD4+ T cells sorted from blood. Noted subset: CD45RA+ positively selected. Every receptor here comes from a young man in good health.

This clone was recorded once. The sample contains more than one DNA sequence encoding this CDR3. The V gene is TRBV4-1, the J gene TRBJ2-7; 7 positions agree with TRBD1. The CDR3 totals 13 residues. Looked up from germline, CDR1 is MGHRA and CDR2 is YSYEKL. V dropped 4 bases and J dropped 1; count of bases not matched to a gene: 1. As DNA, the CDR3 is TGCGCCAGCAGCCTGACAGGGTCCTACGAGCAGTACTTC. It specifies CASSLTGSYEQYF.

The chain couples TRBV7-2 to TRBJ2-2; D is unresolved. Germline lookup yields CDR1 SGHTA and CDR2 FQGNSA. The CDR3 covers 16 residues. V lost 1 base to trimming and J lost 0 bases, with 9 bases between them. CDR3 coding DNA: TGTGCCAGCAGCTTAGTGGCACCCACGAACACCGGGGAGCTGTTTTTT. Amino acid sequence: CASSLVAPTNTGELFF.

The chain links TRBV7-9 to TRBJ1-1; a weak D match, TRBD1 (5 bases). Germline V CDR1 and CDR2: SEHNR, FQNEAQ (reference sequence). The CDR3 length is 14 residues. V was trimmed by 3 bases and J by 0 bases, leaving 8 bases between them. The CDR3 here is CASSFRQLNTEAFF. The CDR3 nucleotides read TGTGCCAGCAGCTTCCGACAGCTGAACACTGAAGCTTTCTTT.

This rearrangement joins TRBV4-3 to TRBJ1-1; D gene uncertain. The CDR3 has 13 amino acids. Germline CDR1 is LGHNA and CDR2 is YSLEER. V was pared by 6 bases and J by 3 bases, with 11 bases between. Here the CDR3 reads CASSQFEDTEAFF. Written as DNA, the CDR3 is TGCGCCAGCAGTCAGTTTGAGGACACTGAAGCTTTCTTT.

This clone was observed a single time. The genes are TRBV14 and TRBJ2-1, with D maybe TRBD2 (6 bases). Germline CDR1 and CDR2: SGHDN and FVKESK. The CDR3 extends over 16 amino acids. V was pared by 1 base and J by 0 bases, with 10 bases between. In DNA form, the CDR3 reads TGTGCCAGCAGCCAAGTTCGGGGGAGCTCCTACAATGAGCAGTTCTTC. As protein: CASSQVRGSSYNEQFF. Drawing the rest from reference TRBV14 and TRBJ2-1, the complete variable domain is EAGVTQFPSHSVIEKGQTVTLRCDPISGHDNLYWYRRVMGKEIKFLLHFVKESKQDESGMPNNRFLAERTGGTYSTLKVQPAELEDSGVYFCASSQVRGSSYNEQFFGPGTRLTVL.

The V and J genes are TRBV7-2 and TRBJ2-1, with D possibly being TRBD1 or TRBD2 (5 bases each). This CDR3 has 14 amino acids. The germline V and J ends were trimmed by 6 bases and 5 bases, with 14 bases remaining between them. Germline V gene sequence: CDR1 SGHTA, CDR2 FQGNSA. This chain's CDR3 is CASRSTGTNNEQFF. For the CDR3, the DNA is TGTGCCAGCAGGTCCACCGGGACGAACAATGAGCAGTTCTTC.

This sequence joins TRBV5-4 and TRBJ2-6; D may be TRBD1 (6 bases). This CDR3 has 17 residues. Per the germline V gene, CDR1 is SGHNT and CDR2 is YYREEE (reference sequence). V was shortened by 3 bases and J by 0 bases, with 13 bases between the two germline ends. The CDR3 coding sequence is TGTGCCAGCAGCTCATGGGACACCGGCTCTGGGGCCAACGTCCTGACTTTC. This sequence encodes CASSSWDTGSGANVLTF.

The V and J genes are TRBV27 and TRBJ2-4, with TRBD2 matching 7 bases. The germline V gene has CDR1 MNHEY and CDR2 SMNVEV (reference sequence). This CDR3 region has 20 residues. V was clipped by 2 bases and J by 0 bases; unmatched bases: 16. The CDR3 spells CASSLPPPRTRELAKNIQYF. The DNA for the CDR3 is TGTGCCAGCAGTTTACCCCCGCCGCGGACTAGAGAACTAGCCAAAAACATTCAGTACTTC.

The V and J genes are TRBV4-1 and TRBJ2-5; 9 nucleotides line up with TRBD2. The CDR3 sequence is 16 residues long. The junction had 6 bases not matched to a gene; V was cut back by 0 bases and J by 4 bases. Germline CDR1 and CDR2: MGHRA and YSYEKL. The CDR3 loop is CASSQDASGVGETQYF. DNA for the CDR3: TGCGCCAGCAGCCAAGATGCTAGCGGGGTCGGAGAGACCCAGTACTTC.

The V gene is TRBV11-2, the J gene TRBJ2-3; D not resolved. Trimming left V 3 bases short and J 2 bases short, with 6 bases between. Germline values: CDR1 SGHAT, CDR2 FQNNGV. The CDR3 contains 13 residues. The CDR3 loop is CASSFFVTDTQYF. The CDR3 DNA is TGTGCCAGCAGCTTTTTCGTCACAGATACGCAGTATTTT.

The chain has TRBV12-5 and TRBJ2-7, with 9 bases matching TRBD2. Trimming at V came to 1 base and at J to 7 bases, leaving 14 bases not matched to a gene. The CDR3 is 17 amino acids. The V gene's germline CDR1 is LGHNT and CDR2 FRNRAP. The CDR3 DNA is TGTGCTAGTGGTTTGGGATATAGCGGGAGAGGGATGAGGGAGCAGTACTTC. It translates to CASGLGYSGRGMREQYF.

CDR3: CASIRTSTGEYGYTF. Here the CDR3 DNA reads TGTGCCAGTATCCGCACCTCAACAGGGGAATATGGCTACACCTTC. V is TRBV19 and J is TRBJ1-2; 7 positions match TRBD1. Germline CDR1 is LNHDA and CDR2 is SQIVND (reference sequence). Trimming at V came to 7 bases and at J to 5 bases, leaving 13 bases not matched to a gene. The CDR3 extends over 15 amino acids.

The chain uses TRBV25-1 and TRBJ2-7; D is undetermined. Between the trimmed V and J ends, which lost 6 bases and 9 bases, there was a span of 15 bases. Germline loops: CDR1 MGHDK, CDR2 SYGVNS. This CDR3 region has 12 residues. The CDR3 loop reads CASRNPAGGQYF. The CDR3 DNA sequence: TGTGCCAGCAGGAACCCCGCCGGCGGGCAGTACTTC.

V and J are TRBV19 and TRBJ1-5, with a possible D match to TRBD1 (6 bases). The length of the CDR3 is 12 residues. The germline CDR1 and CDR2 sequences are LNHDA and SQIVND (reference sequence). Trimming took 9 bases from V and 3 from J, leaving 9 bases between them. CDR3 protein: CASSGANQPQHF. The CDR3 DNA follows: TGTGCCAGCTCAGGGGCCAATCAGCCCCAGCATTTT.

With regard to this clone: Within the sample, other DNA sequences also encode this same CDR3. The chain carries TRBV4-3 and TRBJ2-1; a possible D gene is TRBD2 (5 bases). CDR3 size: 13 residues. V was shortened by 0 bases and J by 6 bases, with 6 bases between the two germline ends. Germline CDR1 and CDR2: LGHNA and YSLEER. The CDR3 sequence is CASSQEGGNEQFF. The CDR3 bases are TGCGCCAGCAGCCAAGAAGGAGGCAATGAGCAGTTCTTC.

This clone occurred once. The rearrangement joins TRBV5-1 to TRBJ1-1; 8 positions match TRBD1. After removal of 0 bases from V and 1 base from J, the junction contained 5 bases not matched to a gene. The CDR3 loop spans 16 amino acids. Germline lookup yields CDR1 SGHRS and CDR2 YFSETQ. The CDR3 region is CASSLGRGLGNTEAFF. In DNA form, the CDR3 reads TGCGCCAGCAGCTTGGGCAGGGGGCTGGGGAACACTGAAGCTTTCTTT.

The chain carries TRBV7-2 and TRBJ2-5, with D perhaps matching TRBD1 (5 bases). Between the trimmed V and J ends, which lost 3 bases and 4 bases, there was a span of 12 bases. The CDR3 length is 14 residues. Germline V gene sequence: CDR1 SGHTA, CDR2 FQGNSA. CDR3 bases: TGTGCCAGCAGCTTTACAGGTGGAGCAGAGACCCAGTACTTC. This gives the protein CASSFTGGAETQYF.

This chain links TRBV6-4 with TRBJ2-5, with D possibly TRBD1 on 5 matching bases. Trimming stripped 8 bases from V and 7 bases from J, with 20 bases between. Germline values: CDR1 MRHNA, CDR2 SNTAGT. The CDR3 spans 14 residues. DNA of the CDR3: TGTGCCAGCGGACATAGTCAGGGCCTTGGGACCCAGTACTTC. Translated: CASGHSQGLGTQYF.

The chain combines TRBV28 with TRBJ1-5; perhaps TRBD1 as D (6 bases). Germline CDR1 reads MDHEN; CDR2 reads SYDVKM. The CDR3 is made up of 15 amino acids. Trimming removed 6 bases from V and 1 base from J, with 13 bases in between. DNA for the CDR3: TGTGCCAGCAGCCTGACAGGTAGGAGCAATCAGCCCCAGCATTTT. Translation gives CASSLTGRSNQPQHF. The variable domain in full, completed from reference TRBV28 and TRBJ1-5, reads DVKVTQSSRYLVKRTGEKVFLECVQDMDHENMFWYRQDPGLGLRLIYFSYDVKMKEKGDIPEGYSVSREKKERFSLILESASTNQTSMYLCASSLTGRSNQPQHFGDGTRLSIL.

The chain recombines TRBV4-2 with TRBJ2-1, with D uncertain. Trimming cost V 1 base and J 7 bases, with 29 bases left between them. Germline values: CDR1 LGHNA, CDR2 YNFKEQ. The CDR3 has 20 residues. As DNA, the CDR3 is TGTGCCAGCAGCCAAGTTCTCACCTTAAACAATGTTCGCTTTGCGAATGAGCAGTTCTTC. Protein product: CASSQVLTLNNVRFANEQFF.

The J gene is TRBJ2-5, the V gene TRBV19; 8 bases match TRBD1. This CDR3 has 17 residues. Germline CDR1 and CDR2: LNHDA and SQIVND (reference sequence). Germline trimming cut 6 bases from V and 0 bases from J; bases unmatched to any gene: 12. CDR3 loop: CASRLTGASRYQETQYF. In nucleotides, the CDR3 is TGTGCCAGTAGATTGACAGGGGCTAGCAGGTACCAAGAGACCCAGTACTTC.

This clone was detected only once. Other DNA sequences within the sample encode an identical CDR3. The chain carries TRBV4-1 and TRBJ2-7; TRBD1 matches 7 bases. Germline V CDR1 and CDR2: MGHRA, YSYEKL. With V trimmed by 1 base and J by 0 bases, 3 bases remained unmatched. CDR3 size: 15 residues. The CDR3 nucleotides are TGCGCCAGCAGCCAAGGACAGGGAAGCTCCTACGAGCAGTACTTC. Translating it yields CASSQGQGSSYEQYF.

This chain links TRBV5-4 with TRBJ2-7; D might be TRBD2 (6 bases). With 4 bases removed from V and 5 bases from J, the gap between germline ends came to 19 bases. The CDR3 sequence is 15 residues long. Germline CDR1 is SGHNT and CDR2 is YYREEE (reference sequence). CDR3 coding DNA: TGTGCCAGCAGCCCCATCGGGCTAGCGCAAAACGAGCAGTACTTC. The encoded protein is CASSPIGLAQNEQYF.